The clone carrying this T cell receptor (beta chain) is a singleton in its sample. TCRdb's table, derived via immunoSEQ multiplex PCR, lists solely in-frame clones and lacks some. The sample consists of approximately 250,000 clones, approximately 90% of them appearing once. The CDR3 loop spans 14 amino acids. CDR1 and CDR2 from the germline V gene are LGHDT and YNNKEL (reference sequence). Trimming stripped 0 bases from V and 1 base from J, with 4 bases between. The data are from a study of blood T cell repertoires in COVID-19. About the study: Whether acute or convalescent, the COVID-19 samples came from the United States, Italy and Spain. The cDNA or gDNA used as material had been derived from T cells, B-cell-depleted T cells, or PBMCs.

Categorization into cohorts depended on clinical history that participants reported. This TCR was recovered from a woman aged 25 to 45 with acute COVID-19. This sequence joins TRBV3-1 (or the pseudogene TRBV3-2) and TRBJ2-1; no firm D call. Sequencing was carried out using PBMCs or T cells enriched from blood (not recorded which). Written as DNA, the CDR3 is TGTGCCAGCAGCCAAGAGGAGTCCTACAATGAGCAGTTCTTC. This encodes CASSQEESYNEQFF.